The rows below give T cell receptor beta chains drawn from one sample of a study of beta chain features in type 1 diabetes. TCRdb's table, derived via immunoSEQ multiplex PCR, lists solely in-frame clones and lacks some. This sample yields 250,000 or so clones, of which about 70% are seen a single time; approximately 0.053% belongs to the top ten. Input material: naive CD4+ T cells from blood. Source of these receptors: a man under 40 in good health. Each CDR3 is given with its conserved first and last residue.

>TRBV25-1|TRBJ1-2
CASSDTTGPTGYGYTF
>TRBV19|TRBJ1-1
CASSILQNTEAFF
>TRBV29-1|TRBJ2-1
CSVTESSYNEQFF
>TRBV2|TRBJ1-1
CASSSAGQAFF
>TRBV7-2|TRBJ2-5
CASSFRTVGETQYF
>TRBV14|TRBJ2-1
CASSQDVPPSNEQFF
>TRBV7-9|TRBJ2-7
CASSPSRNYEQYF
>TRBV10-3|TRBJ2-1
CAINQGAGNEQFF
>TRBV29-1|TRBJ1-2
CSPPGHPDRDYGYTF
>TRBV29-1|TRBJ2-7
CSVANRTRLAEQYF
>TRBV4-2|TRBJ2-5
CASSQFSGAQEKTQYF
>TRBV9|TRBJ2-2
CASSPSGTSPGELFF
>TRBV2|TRBJ2-5
CASRYQETQYF
>TRBV30|TRBJ2-7
CAWSSGPYPEQYF
>TRBV29-1|TRBJ2-4
CSVEMALAKNIQYF
>TRBV29-1|TRBJ2-5
CSAEKTGTEKETQYF
>TRBV29-1|TRBJ1-3
CSVEDPGNTIYF
>TRBV15|TRBJ2-3
CATSTRDLSWRRDTQYF
>TRBV30|TRBJ2-3
CAWSAQGARADTQYF
>TRBV14|TRBJ2-7
CASSQDGGAYEQYF
>TRBV5-1|TRBJ2-1
CASRADSSYNEQFF
>TRBV7-2|TRBJ2-5
CASSRVQGWETQYF
>TRBV9|TRBJ2-1
CASSLGSYNEQFF
>TRBV5-4|TRBJ2-2
CASRLLGTGELFF
>TRBV29-1|TRBJ1-4
CSVATTPGEKLFF
>TRBV30|TRBJ2-7
CAWSVRGRSGEQYF
>TRBV29-1|TRBJ1-2
CSVAGGGYGYTF
>TRBV5-1|TRBJ2-1
CASSPGTSGTEQFF
>TRBV30|TRBJ2-7
CAWIVPPYEQYF
>TRBV29-1|TRBJ2-7
CSVESGYHYEQYF
>TRBV4-3|TRBJ2-2
CASSQTGTGRTGELFF
>TRBV14|TRBJ2-1
CASSPTRTNNEQFF
>TRBV25-1|TRBJ2-3
CASSEQGTGLADTQYF
>TRBV29-1|TRBJ1-1
CSVKQGAKAFF
>TRBV9|TRBJ2-1
CASSVRPFLSSYNEQFF
>TRBV7-2|TRBJ2-3
CASSLAGRSDTQYF
>TRBV9|TRBJ2-1
CASSVVGREGNEQFF
>TRBV29-1|TRBJ2-1
CSVEDRLASYNEQFF
>TRBV28|TRBJ2-7
CASRTGPGLAEYEQYF
>TRBV20-1|TRBJ1-4
CSAQGNEKLFF
>TRBV30|TRBJ1-3
CAWSVQGNTIYF
>TRBV10-1|TRBJ2-1
CASSLGYEQFF
>TRBV30|TRBJ2-1
CAWSLDSYNEQFF
>TRBV9|TRBJ2-2
CASSGVGLAGELFF
>TRBV7-2|TRBJ2-3
CASTSKDTQYF
>TRBV28|TRBJ2-4
CASSPQGPVAKNIQYF
>TRBV2|TRBJ2-3
CASIQGAFTDTQYF
>TRBV5-6|TRBJ1-2
CASTSAGRYTF
>TRBV11-2|TRBJ2-1
CASSLTRGTNEQFF
>TRBV30|TRBJ1-5
CAWSGLGTQPQHF
>TRBV2|TRBJ1-2
CASSMNFGYTF
>TRBV11-2|TRBJ2-1
CASSLEGLAQNEQFF
>TRBV30|TRBJ1-6
CAWSLTGDSPLHF
>TRBV25-1|TRBJ2-5
CASSEYRGSGRRETQYF
>TRBV10-3|TRBJ2-7
CAGGTGFDEQYF
>TRBV30|TRBJ2-3
CAWTQGLGGTDTQYF